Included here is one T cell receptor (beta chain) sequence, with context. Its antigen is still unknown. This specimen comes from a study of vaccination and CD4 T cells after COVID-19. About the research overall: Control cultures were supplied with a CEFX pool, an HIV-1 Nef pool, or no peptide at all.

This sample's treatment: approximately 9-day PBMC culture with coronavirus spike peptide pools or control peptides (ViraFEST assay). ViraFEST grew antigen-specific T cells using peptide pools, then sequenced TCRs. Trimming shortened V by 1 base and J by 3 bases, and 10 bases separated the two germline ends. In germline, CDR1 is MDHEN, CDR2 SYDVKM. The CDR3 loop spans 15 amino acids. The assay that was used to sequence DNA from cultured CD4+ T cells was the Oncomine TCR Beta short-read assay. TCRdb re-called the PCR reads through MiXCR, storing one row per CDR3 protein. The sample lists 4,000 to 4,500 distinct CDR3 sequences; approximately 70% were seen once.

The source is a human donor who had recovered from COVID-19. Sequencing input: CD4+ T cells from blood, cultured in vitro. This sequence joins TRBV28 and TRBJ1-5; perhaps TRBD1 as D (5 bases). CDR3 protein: CASSLSGYDNQPQHF. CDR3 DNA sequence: TGTGCCAGCAGTTTATCAGGGTACGACAATCAGCCCCAGCATTTT.